The 7 T cell receptor beta chains below were found in one sample sequenced in a study of beta chain features in type 1 diabetes. Investigators reverse transcribed all isolated RNA, so they sequenced expressed TCRB transcripts. Assay: immunoSEQ multiplex PCR; the TCRdb copy retains only in-frame clones and omits some. The repertoire includes under 950,000 clones, roughly 15% of them detected once, and around 0.02% sits in the top ten. The specimen was naive CD4+ T cells from blood. These receptors were obtained from a woman aged 18-29 years in good health.

This sequence joins TRBV19 and TRBJ2-1; D is tentatively TRBD1 or TRBD2 (5 bases each). Trimming shortened V by 7 bases and J by 10 bases, and 17 bases separated the two germline ends. Germline CDR1 is LNHDA and CDR2 is SQIVND (reference sequence). The CDR3 is 13 amino acids. CDR3 in amino acids: CASNRDPTREQFF. The CDR3, as DNA: TGTGCCAGTAACCGGGACCCGACTCGGGAGCAGTTCTTC. Together with reference TRBV19 and TRBJ2-1, the CDR3 gives the full variable domain: DGGITQSPKYLFRKEGQNVTLSCEQNLNHDAMYWYRQDPGQGLRLIYYSQIVNDFQKGDIAEGYSVSREKKESFPLTVTSAQKNPTAFYLCASNRDPTREQFFGPGTRLTVL.

This clone was observed a few times. This chain uses TRBV6-6 with TRBJ2-2; D is ambiguous. This CDR3 region has 14 residues. Germline lookup yields CDR1 MNHNY and CDR2 SVGAGI (reference sequence). With 6 bases removed from V and 5 bases from J, the gap between germline ends came to 13 bases. CDR3 sequence: CASSLRSSTGELFF. DNA of the CDR3: TGTGCCAGCAGCCTTAGGTCGTCAACCGGGGAGCTGTTTTTT.

The chain uses TRBV15 and TRBJ1-1; a weak D match, TRBD1 (6 bases). The CDR3 contains 19 residues. V was shortened by 6 bases and J by 0 bases, with 26 bases between the two germline ends. CDR1 LNHNV and CDR2 YYDKDF come from the germline V gene (reference sequence). The CDR3 is CATRGKRGGDLAMNTEAFF. The CDR3 coding sequence is TGTGCCACCAGAGGGAAAAGAGGGGGTGACTTGGCAATGAACACTGAAGCTTTCTTT.

The gene calls are TRBV7-2 and TRBJ2-1; 10 bases align to TRBD2. Germline CDR1 is SGHTA and CDR2 is FQGNSA. J was trimmed by 8 bases and V by 5 bases; bases with no gene match: 15. The CDR3 totals 17 residues. The CDR3 nucleotides are TGTGCCAGCAGCCACGTTCGGGCTAGCGGGAGTTTAGATGAGCAGTTCTTC. Protein: CASSHVRASGSLDEQFF.

The chain links TRBV4-3 to TRBJ2-3; 8 bases align to TRBD2. V dropped 1 base and J dropped 5; count of bases not matched to a gene: 8. CDR1 is LGHNA, CDR2 YSLEER, per germline. The CDR3 has 16 residues. The CDR3 region is CASSQAVGTRVDTQYF. The CDR3 DNA is TGCGCCAGCAGCCAAGCCGTTGGGACTAGGGTAGATACGCAGTATTTT.

The V call is TRBV7-9, the J call TRBJ1-4; the D gene is possibly TRBD1 (5 bases). This CDR3 contains 15 residues. Looked up from germline, CDR1 is SEHNR and CDR2 is FQNEAQ (reference sequence). Trimming left V 2 bases short and J 0 bases short, with 7 bases between. DNA of the CDR3: TGTGCCAGCAGCTTAACGGACACAACTAATGAAAAACTGTTTTTT. It yields the protein CASSLTDTTNEKLFF.

This clone has only a few counts. The CDR3 region is CASSPQGYEQYF. CDR3 nucleotides: TGTGCCAGCAGTCCACAGGGGTACGAGCAGTACTTC. The chain uses TRBV2 and TRBJ2-7, with 7 bases that match TRBD1. The germline gives CDR1 SNHLY, CDR2 FYNNEI. The CDR3 is 12 amino acids. V dropped 5 bases and J dropped 4; count of bases not matched to a gene: 2.